This T cell receptor (beta chain) comes out of a study of T cell responses to AZD1222 COVID-19 vaccine. Using immunoSEQ multiplex PCR, the repertoire was profiled, and TCRdb retains in-frame clones only, with some absent. This table holds 100,000 to 150,000 clones, about nine tenths found once. Germline-derived CDR1 and CDR2 are LNHDA and SQIVND (reference sequence). The CDR3 runs to 13 residues. V lost 0 bases, J lost 5 bases, and 7 bases lay in between. This sequence originates from an adult in good health. The chain has TRBV19 and TRBJ1-1; D is uncertain. The specimen was peripheral blood, collected on day 0 of AZD1222 vaccination. CDR3 sequence: CASSIDLRTEAFF. The CDR3 DNA follows: TGTGCCAGTAGTATAGATTTAAGGACTGAAGCTTTCTTT.